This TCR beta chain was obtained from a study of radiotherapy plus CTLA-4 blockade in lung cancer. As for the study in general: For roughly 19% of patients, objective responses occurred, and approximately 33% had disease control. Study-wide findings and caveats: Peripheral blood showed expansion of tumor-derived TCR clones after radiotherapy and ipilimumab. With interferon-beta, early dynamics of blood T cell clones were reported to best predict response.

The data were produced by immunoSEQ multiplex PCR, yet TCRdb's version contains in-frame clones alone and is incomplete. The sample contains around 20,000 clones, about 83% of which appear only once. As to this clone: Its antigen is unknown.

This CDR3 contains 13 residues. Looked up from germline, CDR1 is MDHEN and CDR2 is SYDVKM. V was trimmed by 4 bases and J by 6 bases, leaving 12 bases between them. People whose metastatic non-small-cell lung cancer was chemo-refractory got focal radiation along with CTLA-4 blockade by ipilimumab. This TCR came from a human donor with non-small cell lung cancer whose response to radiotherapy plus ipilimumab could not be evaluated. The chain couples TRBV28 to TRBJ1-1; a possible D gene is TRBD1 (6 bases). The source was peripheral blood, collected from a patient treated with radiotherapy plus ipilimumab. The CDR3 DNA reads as TGTGCCAGCAGTTCTTACAGGGTCCCTGAAGCTTTCTTT. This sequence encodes CASSSYRVPEAFF. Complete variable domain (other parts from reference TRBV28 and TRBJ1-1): DVKVTQSSRYLVKRTGEKVFLECVQDMDHENMFWYRQDPGLGLRLIYFSYDVKMKEKGDIPEGYSVSREKKERFSLILESASTNQTSMYLCASSSYRVPEAFFGQGTRLTVV.